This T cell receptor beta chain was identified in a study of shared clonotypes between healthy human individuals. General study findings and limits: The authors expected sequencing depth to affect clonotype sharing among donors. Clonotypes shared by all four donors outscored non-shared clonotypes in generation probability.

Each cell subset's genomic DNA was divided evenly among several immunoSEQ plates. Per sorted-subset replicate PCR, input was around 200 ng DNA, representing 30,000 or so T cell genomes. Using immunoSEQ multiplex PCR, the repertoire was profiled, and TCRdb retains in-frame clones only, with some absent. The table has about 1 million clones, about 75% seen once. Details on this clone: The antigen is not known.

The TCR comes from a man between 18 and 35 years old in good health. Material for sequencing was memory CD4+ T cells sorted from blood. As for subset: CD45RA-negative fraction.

This chain's CDR3 is CASSKSGTSGIRDNEQFF. The CDR3 nucleotides are TGTGCCAGCAGCAAATCCGGGACTAGCGGAATCCGCGACAATGAGCAGTTCTTC. The chain carries TRBV21-1 and TRBJ2-1; whether TRBD2, the table's D call, matches the DNA was not checked. TRBV21-1 is a pseudogene segment. The CDR3 runs to 18 residues.